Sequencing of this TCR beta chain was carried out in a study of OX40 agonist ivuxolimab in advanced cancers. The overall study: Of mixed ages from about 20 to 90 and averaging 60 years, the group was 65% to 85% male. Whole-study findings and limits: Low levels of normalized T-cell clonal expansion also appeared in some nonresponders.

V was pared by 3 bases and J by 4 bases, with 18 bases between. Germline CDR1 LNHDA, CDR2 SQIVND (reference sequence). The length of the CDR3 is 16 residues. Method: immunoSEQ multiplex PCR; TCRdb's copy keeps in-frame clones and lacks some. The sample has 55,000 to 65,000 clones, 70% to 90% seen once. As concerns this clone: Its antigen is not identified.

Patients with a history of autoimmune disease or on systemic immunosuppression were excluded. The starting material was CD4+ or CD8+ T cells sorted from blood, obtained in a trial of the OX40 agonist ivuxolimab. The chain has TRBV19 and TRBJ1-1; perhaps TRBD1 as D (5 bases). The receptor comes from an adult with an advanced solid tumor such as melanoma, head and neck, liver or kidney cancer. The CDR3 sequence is CASSMRGLSGGTEAFF. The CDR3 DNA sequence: TGTGCCAGTAGTATGAGGGGCCTTTCGGGCGGCACTGAAGCTTTCTTT.